The 21 T cell receptor beta chains reported below all come from one sample, sequenced in a study of control samples from healthy donors and cancer patients. Method: immunoSEQ multiplex PCR; TCRdb's copy keeps in-frame clones and lacks some. The sample records approximately 100,000 clones, roughly 92% being singletons. Sequenced: blood. These TCRs come from a human donor in good health. The donor label of this sample is uncertain.

The V gene is TRBV19, the J gene TRBJ1-1; D gene unclear. The CDR3 loop spans 13 amino acids. V lost 8 bases and J lost 1, with 11 bases in between. Germline CDR1 reads LNHDA; CDR2 reads SQIVND (reference sequence). CDR3 amino acids: CASLWGRNTEAFF. The CDR3 nucleotides are TGTGCCAGTCTTTGGGGTCGGAACACTGAAGCTTTCTTT.

The rearrangement links TRBV19 to TRBJ1-1; D unclear. This CDR3 comprises 15 residues. The V end lost 10 bases, the J end lost 1 base, and 19 bases lay between the germline ends. Germline V gene data show CDR1 as LNHDA and CDR2 as SQIVND (reference sequence). Here the CDR3 reads CATSEIFSKNTEAFF. CDR3 in DNA: TGTGCCACCTCGGAGATTTTCTCGAAGAACACTGAAGCTTTCTTT.

The chain carries TRBV5-6 and TRBJ2-3, with 9 nucleotides matching TRBD1. J lost 6 bases, V lost 4 bases, and 9 bases had no gene match. CDR1 is SGHDT, CDR2 YYEEEE, per germline. CDR3 length: 15 residues. The CDR3, as DNA: TGTGCCAGCAGCCCCGGGACAGGGAGTTTTGATACGCAGTATTTT. It yields the protein CASSPGTGSFDTQYF.

The gene calls are TRBV20-1 and TRBJ1-2; no clear D gene. Per germline, CDR1 DFQATT and CDR2 SNEGSKA (reference sequence). V lost 3 bases and J lost 3, with 11 bases in between. The CDR3 sequence is 13 residues long. The CDR3 DNA follows: TGCAGTGCTAGTTTCCGTAAAGACTATGGCTACACCTTC. Protein product: CSASFRKDYGYTF.

The V and J genes are TRBV14 and TRBJ1-6; D remains ambiguous. Germline lookup yields CDR1 SGHDN and CDR2 FVKESK. CDR3 length equals 16 residues. V was cut by 0 bases and J by 7 bases, with 13 bases left in between. The CDR3 protein is CASSQDLGDRNSPLHF. Here the CDR3 DNA reads TGTGCCAGCAGCCAAGATCTCGGGGATCGGAATTCACCCCTCCACTTT.

The V call is TRBV27, the J call TRBJ2-7, with D unclear. Trimming took off 7 bases at V and 0 bases at J, with 16 bases between the two ends. Germline lookup yields CDR1 MNHEY and CDR2 SMNVEV (reference sequence). The length of the CDR3 is 15 residues. The CDR3 protein is CASTREAASSYEQYF. CDR3 nucleotides: TGTGCCAGCACTAGAGAAGCCGCTAGCTCCTACGAGCAGTACTTC.

This chain uses TRBV5-1 with TRBJ1-2, with a weak D call TRBD1 (6 bases). The germline V and J ends were trimmed by 4 bases and 4 bases, with 17 bases remaining between them. The CDR3 is 15 residues long. Germline CDR1 reads SGHRS; CDR2 reads YFSETQ. In nucleotides, the CDR3 is TGCGCCAGCAGCCCCGACGGGGGGCAGGGCTATGGCTACACCTTC. Protein sequence: CASSPDGGQGYGYTF.

The V call is TRBV27, the J call TRBJ2-3; no clear D gene. CDR1 is MNHEY and CDR2 is SMNVEV in the germline V gene (reference sequence). Trimming removed 4 bases at V and 6 bases at J, with 5 bases between. The CDR3 spans 11 residues. The chain's CDR3 is CASSSTDTQYF. As DNA, the CDR3 is TGTGCCAGCAGTTCCACGGATACGCAGTATTTT.

The chain recombines TRBV19 with TRBJ1-5, with D possibly matching TRBD1 (5 bases). This CDR3 is built from 17 residues. CDR1 is LNHDA, CDR2 SQIVND, per germline (reference sequence). With 5 bases removed from V and 9 bases from J, the gap between germline ends came to 26 bases. DNA of the CDR3: TGTGCCAGTAGTGCTAAATCTCTCCGGGACGGCCAAACGCCCCAGCATTTT. Amino acids: CASSAKSLRDGQTPQHF.

The rearrangement joins TRBV18 to TRBJ1-3, with unresolved D. The germline V gene has CDR1 KGHSH and CDR2 LQKENI. V lost 4 bases, J lost 0 bases, and 13 bases lay in between. The CDR3 covers 16 residues. Here the CDR3 DNA reads TGTGCCAGCTCACTACTCGATGCAGACTCTGGAAACACCATATATTTT. It is translated as CASSLLDADSGNTIYF.

This clone was picked up a small number of times. The chain uses TRBV6-6 and TRBJ2-5; unclear D gene. The germline CDR1 and CDR2 sequences are MNHNY and SVGAGI (reference sequence). The CDR3 is 12 residues long. V lost 0 bases, J lost 4 bases, and 3 bases lay in between. CDR3 sequence: CASSYSIETQYF. CDR3 sequence (DNA): TGTGCCAGCAGTTACTCGATAGAGACCCAGTACTTC.

This chain uses TRBV11-2 with TRBJ1-3; D remains unclear. The germline CDR1 and CDR2 sequences are SGHAT and FQNNGV. Trimming shortened V by 10 bases and J by 0 bases, and 10 bases separated the two germline ends. The CDR3 runs 13 residues. CDR3 DNA sequence: TGTGCCACCACGGACGTCTCTGGAAACACCATATATTTT. Amino acids: CATTDVSGNTIYF.

J is TRBJ2-1 and V is TRBV7-9; 10 bases align to TRBD2. The CDR3 is 17 amino acids. Losses at the gene ends were 5 bases for V and 1 base for J; bases not matched to a gene: 8. Germline CDR1 SEHNR, CDR2 FQNEAQ (reference sequence). CDR3 in DNA: TGTGCCAGCAGCCAGAAGCGGGGGGGTATTTCCTACAATGAGCAGTTCTTC. Amino acids: CASSQKRGGISYNEQFF.

The sample holds one count of this clone. J is TRBJ1-5 and V is TRBV3-1 (or the pseudogene TRBV3-2), with 8 bases aligning to TRBD1. Germline CDR1 reads LGHDT; CDR2 reads YNNKEL (reference sequence). The CDR3 runs to 16 residues. Trimming cost V 4 bases and J 4 bases; bases outside gene matches: 9. CDR3 loop: CASSLTGEGPNQPQHF. The CDR3, as DNA: TGTGCCAGCAGCCTGACAGGGGAGGGCCCAAATCAGCCCCAGCATTTT.

The chain uses TRBV5-1 and TRBJ1-1; a weak D match, TRBD1 (5 bases). CDR1 and CDR2 from the germline V gene are SGHRS and YFSETQ. The CDR3 totals 14 residues. V was trimmed by 4 bases and J by 1 base, leaving 11 bases between them. The chain's CDR3 is CASSAREENTEAFF. Here the CDR3 DNA reads TGCGCCAGCAGCGCCAGGGAGGAGAACACTGAAGCTTTCTTT.

The genes are TRBV2 and TRBJ1-1; no firm D call. V was cut by 4 bases and J by 2 bases, with 8 bases left in between. This CDR3 comprises 13 residues. Per the germline V gene, CDR1 is SNHLY and CDR2 is FYNNEI. The CDR3 is CASSGSDNTEAFF. In DNA, the CDR3 is TGTGCCAGCAGTGGATCGGATAACACTGAAGCTTTCTTT.

The rearrangement joins TRBV11-2 to TRBJ1-3; 11 positions match TRBD1. V dropped 5 bases and J dropped 2; count of bases not matched to a gene: 5. CDR3 length: 16 residues. Germline V gene lookup returns CDR1 SGHAT and CDR2 FQNNGV. Here the CDR3 DNA reads TGTGCCAGCAGCCCGGGGACAGGGGGAGCTGGAAACACCATATATTTT. Residues: CASSPGTGGAGNTIYF. The full variable domain, with the rest looked up from reference TRBV11-2 and TRBJ1-3, is EAGVAQSPRYKIIEKRQSVAFWCNPISGHATLYWYQQILGQGPKLLIQFQNNGVVDDSQLPKDRFSAERLKGVDSTLKIQPAKLEDSAVYLCASSPGTGGAGNTIYFGEGSWLTVV.

V gene TRBV4-1 combines with J gene TRBJ2-7; 7 nucleotides agree with TRBD1. J lost 4 bases, V lost 1 base, and 7 bases had no gene match. The CDR3 consists of 15 residues. Looked up from germline, CDR1 is MGHRA and CDR2 is YSYEKL. The CDR3 DNA follows: TGCGCCAGCAGCCAAGTCGACAGGGAAACTTACGAGCAGTACTTC. Amino acid sequence: CASSQVDRETYEQYF.

The rearrangement links TRBV29-1 to TRBJ2-2; D is undetermined. The CDR3 runs to 13 residues. Trimming pared 4 bases from V and 3 bases from J, leaving 9 bases between. In germline, CDR1 is SQVTM, CDR2 ANQGSEA. The DNA for the CDR3 is TGCAGCGTTGGATGGCTCGACACCGGGGAGCTGTTTTTT. Amino acid sequence: CSVGWLDTGELFF.

The chain couples TRBV19 to TRBJ2-2, with TRBD1 matching over 9 bases. The ends lost 4 bases at V and 4 bases at J; junction bases unmatched: 7. This CDR3 contains 16 residues. Germline values: CDR1 LNHDA, CDR2 SQIVND (reference sequence). The CDR3 region is CASSNPQGATTGELFF. In nucleotides, the CDR3 is TGTGCCAGTAGTAACCCACAGGGGGCGACCACCGGGGAGCTGTTTTTT.

The V and J genes are TRBV7-6 and TRBJ2-5; 8 bases line up with TRBD1. The CDR3 has 13 residues. Germline V gene lookup returns CDR1 SGHVS and CDR2 FNYEAQ. V was clipped by 6 bases and J by 6 bases; unmatched bases: 6. CDR3 loop: CASSLYRGKTQYF. The DNA of the CDR3 is TGTGCCAGCAGTCTCTACAGGGGGAAGACCCAGTACTTC.